The rows below give T cell receptor beta chains drawn from one sample of a study of shared clonotypes between healthy human individuals. Assay used: immunoSEQ multiplex PCR; TCRdb lists only in-frame clones, some missing. The data contain hundreds of thousands of clones, 85% to 95% of them singletons. The specimen sequenced was naive CD8+ T cells sorted from blood. The receptors come from a woman in her twenties or thirties in good health. The CDR3 runs from the conserved cysteine through the conserved F or W. Each record gives: D gene, V gene, clone size, J gene, CDR3 protein, CDR3 DNA. A D gene is named only where the DNA matches it firmly. The listing skips clone size in some rows; elsewhere it reads once, few, many or a size class.

d_call: TRBD1; v_call: TRBV4-1; clone_size: NA; j_call: TRBJ2-7; cdr3_aa: CASSPLFTGAYEQYF; cdr3_nt: TGCGCCAGCAGCCCATTATTTACAGGGGCCTACGAGCAGTACTTC
d_call: NA; v_call: TRBV19; clone_size: NA; j_call: TRBJ1-5; cdr3_aa: CASAHLFSNQPQHF; cdr3_nt: TGTGCCAGTGCCCATCTCTTTAGCAATCAGCCCCAGCATTTT
d_call: NA; v_call: TRBV10-1; clone_size: NA; j_call: TRBJ2-7; cdr3_aa: CASSEGLESYEQYF; cdr3_nt: TGCGCCAGCAGTGAGGGTCTGGAATCCTACGAGCAGTACTTC
d_call: TRBD2; v_call: TRBV27; clone_size: once; j_call: TRBJ2-7; cdr3_aa: CASSFSGRSSYEQYF; cdr3_nt: TGTGCCAGCAGTTTTAGCGGGCGAAGCTCCTACGAGCAGTACTTC
d_call: TRBD1; v_call: TRBV10-1; clone_size: NA; j_call: TRBJ1-1; cdr3_aa: CASREDREGGTEAFF; cdr3_nt: TGCGCCAGCAGGGAGGACAGGGAGGGAGGCACTGAAGCTTTCTTT
d_call: TRBD1; v_call: TRBV30; clone_size: NA; j_call: TRBJ2-7; cdr3_aa: CALGQSYEQYF; cdr3_nt: TGTGCCTTGGGACAGTCCTACGAGCAGTACTTC
d_call: TRBD2; v_call: TRBV29-1; clone_size: NA; j_call: TRBJ2-4; cdr3_aa: CSVEDTSGNIQYF; cdr3_nt: TGCAGCGTTGAAGACACTAGCGGAAACATTCAGTACTTC
d_call: NA; v_call: TRBV27; clone_size: NA; j_call: TRBJ1-1; cdr3_aa: CASSLGGNTEAFF; cdr3_nt: TGTGCCAGCAGTTTAGGGGGAAACACTGAAGCTTTCTTT
d_call: NA; v_call: TRBV19; clone_size: NA; j_call: TRBJ2-7; cdr3_aa: CASSIDHEGPEQYF; cdr3_nt: TGTGCCAGTAGTATAGATCATGAGGGCCCCGAGCAGTACTTC
d_call: NA; v_call: TRBV2; clone_size: once; j_call: TRBJ2-7; cdr3_aa: CASSTRVGEAYEQYF; cdr3_nt: TGTGCCAGCAGTACCCGGGTGGGGGAGGCCTACGAGCAGTACTTC
d_call: NA; v_call: TRBV6-6; clone_size: NA; j_call: TRBJ2-7; cdr3_aa: CASSYQDYYYEQYF; cdr3_nt: TGTGCCAGCAGTTACCAGGACTACTACTACGAGCAGTACTTC
d_call: NA; v_call: TRBV19; clone_size: NA; j_call: TRBJ2-3; cdr3_aa: CASSQGLSPSTDTQYF; cdr3_nt: TGTGCCAGTAGTCAAGGACTATCCCCTAGCACAGATACGCAGTATTTT
d_call: NA; v_call: TRBV2; clone_size: NA; j_call: TRBJ2-7; cdr3_aa: CASSERLYEQYF; cdr3_nt: TGTGCCAGCAGTGAGCGGCTCTACGAGCAGTACTTC
d_call: TRBD1; v_call: TRBV7-9; clone_size: few; j_call: TRBJ1-5; cdr3_aa: CASRAGGSNQPQHF; cdr3_nt: TGTGCCAGCAGGGCAGGGGGGAGCAATCAGCCCCAGCATTTT
d_call: TRBD1; v_call: TRBV27; clone_size: once; j_call: TRBJ2-7; cdr3_aa: CASSFLGQAFEQYF; cdr3_nt: TGTGCCAGCAGTTTTCTGGGACAGGCGTTCGAGCAGTACTTC
d_call: NA; v_call: TRBV5-6; clone_size: NA; j_call: TRBJ1-2; cdr3_aa: CASSSWGGAYGYTF; cdr3_nt: TGTGCCAGCAGCTCCTGGGGCGGAGCGTATGGCTACACCTTC
d_call: TRBD1; v_call: TRBV28; clone_size: NA; j_call: TRBJ2-7; cdr3_aa: CASSYGTGVHEQYF; cdr3_nt: TGTGCCAGCAGCTACGGGACAGGGGTCCACGAGCAGTACTTC
d_call: TRBD1; v_call: TRBV4-1; clone_size: NA; j_call: TRBJ2-7; cdr3_aa: CASSQVRQGTYEQYF; cdr3_nt: TGCGCCAGCAGCCAAGTTAGACAGGGGACCTACGAGCAGTACTTC
d_call: TRBD2; v_call: TRBV27; clone_size: NA; j_call: TRBJ2-7; cdr3_aa: CASSPTSAYEQYF; cdr3_nt: TGTGCCAGCAGCCCCACTAGCGCATACGAGCAGTACTTC
d_call: NA; v_call: TRBV29-1; clone_size: NA; j_call: TRBJ1-3; cdr3_aa: CSVAVLSGNTIYF; cdr3_nt: TGCAGCGTGGCAGTTCTCTCTGGAAACACCATATATTTT
d_call: NA; v_call: TRBV7-9; clone_size: NA; j_call: TRBJ1-5; cdr3_aa: CASSPSTGNQPQHF; cdr3_nt: TGTGCCAGCAGCCCTAGCACAGGAAATCAGCCCCAGCATTTT
d_call: TRBD1; v_call: TRBV27; clone_size: once; j_call: TRBJ1-2; cdr3_aa: CASSSRTTGGWGYGYTF; cdr3_nt: TGTGCCAGCAGTTCACGAACAACAGGGGGATGGGGCTATGGCTACACCTTC
d_call: TRBD2; v_call: TRBV2; clone_size: NA; j_call: TRBJ2-7; cdr3_aa: CASKTSGRYEQYF; cdr3_nt: TGTGCCAGCAAGACTAGCGGGCGCTACGAGCAGTACTTC
d_call: NA; v_call: TRBV7-9; clone_size: few; j_call: TRBJ1-5; cdr3_aa: CASSSGPSNQPQHF; cdr3_nt: TGTGCCAGCAGCTCGGGTCCTAGCAATCAGCCCCAGCATTTT
d_call: NA; v_call: TRBV27; clone_size: NA; j_call: TRBJ2-7; cdr3_aa: CASSLSSRYEQYF; cdr3_nt: TGTGCCAGCAGTTTATCGAGCCGTTACGAGCAGTACTTC
d_call: TRBD2; v_call: TRBV25-1; clone_size: NA; j_call: TRBJ2-7; cdr3_aa: CASSESGLHEQYF; cdr3_nt: TGTGCCAGCAGTGAATCGGGACTACACGAGCAGTACTTC
d_call: NA; v_call: TRBV19; clone_size: NA; j_call: TRBJ1-5; cdr3_aa: CASSILVGGATQHF; cdr3_nt: TGTGCCAGTAGTATCCTCGTGGGGGGAGCGACCCAGCATTTT
d_call: NA; v_call: TRBV7-2; clone_size: NA; j_call: TRBJ1-2; cdr3_aa: CASRPLGAWYGYTF; cdr3_nt: TGTGCCAGCAGACCACTAGGGGCTTGGTATGGCTACACCTTC
d_call: TRBD2; v_call: TRBV12-5; clone_size: once; j_call: TRBJ2-1; cdr3_aa: CASGPSGRTYNEQFF; cdr3_nt: TGTGCTAGTGGTCCGAGCGGGAGGACCTACAATGAGCAGTTCTTC
d_call: TRBD1; v_call: TRBV11-2; clone_size: NA; j_call: TRBJ1-1; cdr3_aa: CASSQGGTEAFF; cdr3_nt: TGTGCCAGCAGCCAGGGGGGGACTGAAGCTTTCTTT
d_call: TRBD2; v_call: TRBV6-6; clone_size: NA; j_call: TRBJ2-7; cdr3_aa: CASSYMERDYYEQYF; cdr3_nt: TGTGCCAGCAGTTACATGGAGCGGGATTACTACGAGCAGTACTTC
d_call: TRBD1; v_call: TRBV9; clone_size: NA; j_call: TRBJ1-2; cdr3_aa: CASSHGQGASGYTF; cdr3_nt: TGTGCCAGCAGCCACGGACAGGGGGCCTCTGGCTACACCTTC
d_call: NA; v_call: TRBV10-3; clone_size: NA; j_call: TRBJ2-1; cdr3_aa: CAISEWPGYEQFF; cdr3_nt: TGTGCCATCAGTGAATGGCCAGGGTATGAGCAGTTCTTC
d_call: TRBD2; v_call: TRBV7-9; clone_size: NA; j_call: TRBJ2-1; cdr3_aa: CASSPPRAGGGYNEQFF; cdr3_nt: TGTGCCAGCAGCCCCCCCCGGGCGGGCGGGGGGTACAATGAGCAGTTCTTC
d_call: TRBD1; v_call: TRBV4-1; clone_size: NA; j_call: TRBJ1-5; cdr3_aa: CASSQDRGPNQPQHF; cdr3_nt: TGCGCCAGCAGCCAAGATAGGGGGCCCAATCAGCCCCAGCATTTT
d_call: NA; v_call: TRBV2; clone_size: NA; j_call: TRBJ2-7; cdr3_aa: CASRDDTGYEQYF; cdr3_nt: TGTGCCAGCAGGGACGACACAGGGTACGAGCAGTACTTC
d_call: NA; v_call: TRBV14; clone_size: NA; j_call: TRBJ1-1; cdr3_aa: CASSSGGHTEAFF; cdr3_nt: TGTGCCAGCAGCTCCGGTGGCCACACTGAAGCTTTCTTT
d_call: NA; v_call: TRBV28; clone_size: NA; j_call: TRBJ2-7; cdr3_aa: CASSSLSGTVYEQYF; cdr3_nt: TGTGCCAGCAGTTCCCTGAGCGGGACAGTCTACGAGCAGTACTTC